The 7 T cell receptor beta chains below come from one sample, sequenced in a study of blood T cell repertoires in COVID-19. This table comes from immunoSEQ multiplex PCR, and its TCRdb copy is limited to in-frame clones, with some not included. The data contain around 190,000 clones, 65% to 80% of them singletons. Material: peripheral blood. Receptor source: a woman aged 45 to 65 with acute or convalescent COVID-19.

This clone is a singleton in its sample. This rearrangement joins TRBV29-1 to TRBJ2-1; 7 nucleotides match TRBD2. Germline V gives CDR1 SQVTM, CDR2 ANQGSEA. The CDR3 is 15 residues long. V shed 3 bases and J 6 bases; nucleotides not matched to a gene: 11. The DNA for the CDR3 is TGCAGCGTTGATTTGAGGACTAGGACATCCAATGAGCAGTTCTTC. It codes for CSVDLRTRTSNEQFF.

The chain employs TRBV12-3 or TRBV12-4 and TRBJ2-5; no reliable D call. V gave up 1 base and J gave up 2 bases, with 5 bases separating them. This CDR3 has 13 amino acids. The CDR3 protein is CASSLERQETQYF. The DNA for the CDR3 is TGTGCCAGCAGTTTAGAGAGACAAGAGACCCAGTACTTC.

The chain recombines TRBV15 with TRBJ2-5; D unclear. The V end lost 0 bases, the J end lost 5 bases, and 13 bases lay between the germline ends. This CDR3 region has 15 residues. The germline V gene encodes CDR1 LNHNV and CDR2 YYDKDF (reference sequence). The CDR3 reads CATSRDGGGQETQYF. CDR3 nucleotides: TGTGCCACCAGCAGAGATGGTGGCGGCCAGGAGACCCAGTACTTC.

This clone is a singleton in its sample. An end of the junction differs from the germline gene, which may be a read error. The CDR3 region has the DNA TGTGCTAGCAGCTTAGAGACGGCGGGGGCTTCTGAGCAGTTCTTC. Amino acids: CASSLETAGASEQFF. The V call is TRBV7-7, the J call TRBJ2-1; possibly TRBD2 for D (7 bases). The CDR3 contains 15 residues. CDR1 is SSHAT and CDR2 is FNYEAQ in the germline V gene (reference sequence).

The CDR3 DNA is TGTGCCAGCAGAGCACAGGGCGCCAATAATTCACCCCTCCACTTT. This codes for CASRAQGANNSPLHF. The genes are TRBV6-4 and TRBJ1-6; TRBD1 might be the D (6 bases). The CDR3 sequence is 15 residues long. The germline V gene encodes CDR1 MRHNA and CDR2 SNTAGT. Trimming took 6 bases from V and 5 from J, leaving 14 bases between them.

The V gene is TRBV6-5, the J gene TRBJ1-1; 7 bases fit TRBD1. CDR3 length equals 15 residues. The ends lost 11 bases at V and 2 bases at J; junction bases unmatched: 14. CDR1 is MNHEY, CDR2 SVGAGI, per germline. CDR3 nucleotide sequence: TGTGCCGCACGATACGGCAGGGGGATCAACACTGAAGCTTTCTTT. It is translated as CAARYGRGINTEAFF.

V usage is TRBV29-1 and J usage is TRBJ1-5; D gene uncertain. The CDR3 is 13 amino acids. Germline loops: CDR1 SQVTM, CDR2 ANQGSEA. Trimming shortened V by 4 bases and J by 4 bases, and 11 bases separated the two germline ends. The CDR3 DNA reads as TGCAGCGTTGGAGACATGAGTAATCAGCCCCAGCATTTT. This encodes CSVGDMSNQPQHF.